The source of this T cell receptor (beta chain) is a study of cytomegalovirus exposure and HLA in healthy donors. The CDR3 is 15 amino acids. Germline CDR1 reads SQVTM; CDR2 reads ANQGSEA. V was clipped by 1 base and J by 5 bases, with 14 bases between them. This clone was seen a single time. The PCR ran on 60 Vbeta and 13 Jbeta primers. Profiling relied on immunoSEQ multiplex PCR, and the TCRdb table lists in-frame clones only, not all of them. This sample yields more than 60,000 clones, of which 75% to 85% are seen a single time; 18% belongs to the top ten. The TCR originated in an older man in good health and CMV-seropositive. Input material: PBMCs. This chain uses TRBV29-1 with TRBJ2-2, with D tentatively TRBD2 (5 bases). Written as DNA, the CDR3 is TGCAGCGTTGAAGTAGGAGTCGGGATAACCGGGGAGCTGTTTTTT. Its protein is CSVEVGVGITGELFF.